This T cell receptor (beta chain) was identified in a study of technical replicates of blood from a handful of donors. This CDR3 region has 15 residues. CDR1 SGHVS and CDR2 FQNEAQ come from the germline V gene. The germline V and J ends were trimmed by 5 bases and 11 bases, with 24 bases remaining between them. Some clones are missing from TCRdb's copy, which holds only in-frame ones; the method was immunoSEQ multiplex PCR. The data hold approximately 87,000 clones, with roughly 95% observed a single time. The chain employs TRBV7-8 and TRBJ1-1, with D possibly TRBD1 on 6 matching bases. Material for sequencing was T cells isolated from PBMCs. This TCR came from a human donor in good health. In nucleotides, the CDR3 is TGTGCCAGCAGCCCAGCCGGGCTTAACAGGGTTGCCGCTTTCTTT. Translated: CASSPAGLNRVAAFF. The complete variable domain, with remaining parts taken from reference TRBV7-8 and TRBJ1-1, reads GAGVSQSPRYKVAKRGQDVALRCDPISGHVSLFWYQQALGQGPEFLTYFQNEAQLDKSGLPSDRFFAERPEGSVSTLKIQRTQQEDSAVYLCASSPAGLNRVAAFFGQGTRLTVV.